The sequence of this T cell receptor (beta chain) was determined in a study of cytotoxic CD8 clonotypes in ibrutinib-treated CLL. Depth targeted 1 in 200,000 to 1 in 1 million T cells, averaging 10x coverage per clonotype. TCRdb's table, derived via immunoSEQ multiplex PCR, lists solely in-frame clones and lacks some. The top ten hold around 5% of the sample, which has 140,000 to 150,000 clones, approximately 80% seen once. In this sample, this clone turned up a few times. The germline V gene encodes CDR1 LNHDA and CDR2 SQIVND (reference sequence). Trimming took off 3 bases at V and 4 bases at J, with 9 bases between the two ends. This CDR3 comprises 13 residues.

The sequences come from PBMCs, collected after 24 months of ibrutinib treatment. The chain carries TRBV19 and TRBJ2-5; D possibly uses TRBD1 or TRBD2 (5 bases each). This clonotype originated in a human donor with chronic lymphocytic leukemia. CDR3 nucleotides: TGTGCCAGTAGTATCCGGGACGGAGAGACCCAGTACTTC. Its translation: CASSIRDGETQYF.